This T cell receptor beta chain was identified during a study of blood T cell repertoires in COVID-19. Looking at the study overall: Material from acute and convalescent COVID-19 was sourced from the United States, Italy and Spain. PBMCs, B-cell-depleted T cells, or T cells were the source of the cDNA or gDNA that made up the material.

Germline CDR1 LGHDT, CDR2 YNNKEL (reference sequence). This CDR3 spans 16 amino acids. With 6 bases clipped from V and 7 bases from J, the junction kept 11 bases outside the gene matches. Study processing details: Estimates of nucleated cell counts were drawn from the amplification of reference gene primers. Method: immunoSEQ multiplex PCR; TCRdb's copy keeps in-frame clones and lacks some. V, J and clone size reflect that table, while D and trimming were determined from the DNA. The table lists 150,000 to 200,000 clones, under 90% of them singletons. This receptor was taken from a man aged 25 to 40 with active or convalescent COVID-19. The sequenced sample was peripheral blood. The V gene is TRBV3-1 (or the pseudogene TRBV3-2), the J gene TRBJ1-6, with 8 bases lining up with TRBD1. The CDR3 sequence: CASSLRGQVKNSPLHF. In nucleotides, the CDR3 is TGTGCCAGCAGTCTGAGGGGACAGGTGAAAAATTCACCCCTCCACTTT.